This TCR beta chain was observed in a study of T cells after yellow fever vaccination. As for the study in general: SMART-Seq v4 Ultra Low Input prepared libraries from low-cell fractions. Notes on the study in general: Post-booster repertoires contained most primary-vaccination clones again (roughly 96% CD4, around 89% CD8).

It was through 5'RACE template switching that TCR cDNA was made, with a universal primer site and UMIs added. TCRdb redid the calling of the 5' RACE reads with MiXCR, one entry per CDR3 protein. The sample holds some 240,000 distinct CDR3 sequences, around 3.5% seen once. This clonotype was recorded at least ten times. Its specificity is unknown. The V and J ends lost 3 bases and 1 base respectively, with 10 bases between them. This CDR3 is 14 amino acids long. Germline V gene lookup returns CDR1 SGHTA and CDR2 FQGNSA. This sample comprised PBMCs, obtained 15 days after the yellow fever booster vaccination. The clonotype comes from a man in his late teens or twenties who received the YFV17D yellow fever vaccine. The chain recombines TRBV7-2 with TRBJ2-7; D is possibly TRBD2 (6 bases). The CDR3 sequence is CASSFTGGSYEQYV. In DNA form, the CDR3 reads TGTGCCAGCAGCTTTACCGGGGGATCCTACGAGCAGTACGTC.